This T cell receptor beta chain was sequenced during a study of control samples from healthy donors and cancer patients. The length of the CDR3 is 18 residues. The germline CDR1 and CDR2 sequences are MNHNS and SASEGT. Between the trimmed V and J ends, which lost 2 bases and 0 bases, there was a span of 17 bases. The data were produced by immunoSEQ multiplex PCR, yet TCRdb's version contains in-frame clones alone and is incomplete. The repertoire holds 120,000 or so clones, about 83% seen once, with over 10% in the top ten. Sequencing was done on a sample of blood. The sequence was collected from a man younger than 45 in good health. The chain uses TRBV6-1 and TRBJ2-4; maybe TRBD1 (5 bases). The DNA of the CDR3 is TGTGCCAGCAGTGAAACCCTTGGACATATCCTAGCCAAAAACATTCAGTACTTC. It specifies CASSETLGHILAKNIQYF.